The next 16 T cell receptor beta chains were all read from a single sample in a study of CD8 T cells in ankylosing spondylitis. From the 5' RACE reads, TCRdb called clonotypes with MiXCR, one entry per CDR3 protein. There are about 360,000 distinct CDR3 sequences in the sample; roughly 22% occur only once, and around 13% lies in the top ten. The source material was blood, either unsorted or a sorted T cell fraction (not recorded which). These receptors all stem from a male donor with ankylosing spondylitis or in good health (not recorded which).

The chain employs TRBV29-1 and TRBJ2-3; the D gene is possibly TRBD2 (5 bases). Germline CDR1 and CDR2: SQVTM and ANQGSEA. CDR3 length: 14 amino acids. V was pared by 6 bases and J by 4 bases, with 17 bases between. The CDR3, as DNA: TGCAGCGTAGTCGGCGGGTTGGTGGCAGATACGCAGTATTTT. Translated, it gives CSVVGGLVADTQYF.

For the CDR3, the DNA is TGTGCCAGCAGTCTCGGAGCCCCAGGCATCGGGGAGCTGTTTTTT. Protein sequence: CASSLGAPGIGELFF. The gene calls are TRBV12-3 or TRBV12-4 and TRBJ2-2, with D hard to call. The CDR3 has 15 amino acids. V was cut by 5 bases and J by 7 bases, with 17 bases left in between.

This clonotype turned up a few times. The chain carries TRBV12-3 or TRBV12-4 and TRBJ1-6; unclear D gene. The CDR3 covers 11 residues. The CDR3 reads CALNHNSPLHF. The CDR3 DNA sequence: TGTGCGCTTAACCATAATTCACCCCTCCACTTT.

The chain is built from TRBV29-1 and TRBJ2-7, with TRBD2 as a possible D gene (6 bases). This CDR3 contains 12 residues. Per germline, CDR1 SQVTM and CDR2 ANQGSEA. Deletions cut 5 bases from V and 6 bases from J, with 14 bases between. CDR3 bases: TGCAGCGTTTTAGGGGACTTGGGCGAGCAGTACTTC. This gives the protein CSVLGDLGEQYF.

The V gene is TRBV10-3, the J gene TRBJ2-1; 9 bases map to TRBD2. CDR1 is ENHRY and CDR2 is SYGVKD in the germline V gene. The CDR3 is 16 amino acids. The V gene end was trimmed by 6 bases and the J gene end by 0 bases; junction bases not matched to a gene: 6. DNA for the CDR3: TGTGCCATCAGGCCGGCTAGCGGGGTCTCCTACAATGAGCAGTTCTTC. As protein: CAIRPASGVSYNEQFF.

Turning to this clonotype: A read error may produce the germline difference seen at one junction end. This rearrangement joins TRBV7-7 to TRBJ2-1, with D unresolved. There are 15 residues in the CDR3. Germline CDR1 reads SSHAT; CDR2 reads FNYEAQ (reference sequence). This CDR3 is CASSPDLSSYNEQFF. The CDR3 DNA sequence: TGTGCTAGCAGCCCGGACCTCAGCTCCTACAATGAGCAGTTCTTC.

The rearrangement joins TRBV13 to TRBJ2-1; D might be TRBD1 (6 bases). Germline CDR1 and CDR2: PRHDT and FYEKMQ (reference sequence). The ends were cut back, 2 bases at V and 8 bases at J, with 19 bases in the middle. This CDR3 has 16 amino acids. The CDR3 DNA reads as TGTGCCAGCAGCTTACCAACTGGGGTTGGGGGCCATGAGCAGTTCTTC. This sequence encodes CASSLPTGVGGHEQFF.

This clonotype was seen more than once but under ten times. The rearrangement uses TRBV12-5 and TRBJ2-3; D could derive from TRBD1 or TRBD2 (5 bases each). Trimming pared 2 bases from V and 4 bases from J, leaving 7 bases between. The length of the CDR3 is 13 residues. Germline values: CDR1 LGHNT, CDR2 FRNRAP. The CDR3 region is CASGLQGADTQYF. In DNA form, the CDR3 reads TGTGCTAGTGGTTTGCAGGGAGCAGATACGCAGTATTTT.

DNA for the CDR3: TGTGCCAGCAGCCCAGAGCGGGGGGCCTACGAGCAGTACTTC. This sequence encodes CASSPERGAYEQYF. This sequence joins TRBV7-8 and TRBJ2-7, with 9 bases matching TRBD2. Germline V CDR1 and CDR2: SGHVS, FQNEAQ. With V trimmed by 5 bases and J by 2 bases, 4 bases remained unmatched. The CDR3 sequence is 14 residues long.

The chain uses TRBV5-1 and TRBJ2-5; either TRBD1 or TRBD2 may supply D (5 bases each). V was clipped by 0 bases and J by 1 base, with 10 bases between them. The germline gives CDR1 SGHRS, CDR2 YFSETQ. The CDR3 consists of 15 residues. The CDR3 DNA is TGCGCCAGCAGCTTGGTCCCAGGGACCCAAGAGACCCAGTACTTC. It translates to CASSLVPGTQETQYF.

This clonotype was observed a handful of times. V usage is TRBV29-1 and J usage is TRBJ2-7; no reliable D call. The germline V gene encodes CDR1 SQVTM and CDR2 ANQGSEA. CDR3 length equals 15 residues. Trimming removed 4 bases at V and 0 bases at J, with 16 bases between. DNA for the CDR3: TGCAGCGTTGTGGCCGGCCCAGGAAACTCCTACGAGCAGTACTTC. It translates to CSVVAGPGNSYEQYF.

This chain uses TRBV7-8 with TRBJ2-3; D remains unclear. The length of the CDR3 is 13 residues. V gave up 3 bases and J gave up 6 bases, with 10 bases separating them. CDR1 is SGHVS and CDR2 is FQNEAQ in the germline V gene. For the CDR3, the DNA is TGTGCCAGCAGCTTGGGCCTCATCGATACGCAGTATTTT. Translating it yields CASSLGLIDTQYF. Full variable domain (missing parts from reference TRBV7-8 and TRBJ2-3): GAGVSQSPRYKVAKRGQDVALRCDPISGHVSLFWYQQALGQGPEFLTYFQNEAQLDKSGLPSDRFFAERPEGSVSTLKIQRTQQEDSAVYLCASSLGLIDTQYFGPGTRLTVL.

This clonotype was counted once. Here the CDR3 DNA reads TGTGCCAGCAGCTTGGAGTTCTCCTACAATGAGCAGTTCTTC. Translating gives CASSLEFSYNEQFF. V gene TRBV11-2 combines with J gene TRBJ2-1; D is unclear. With 3 bases removed from V and 0 bases from J, the gap between germline ends came to 6 bases. This CDR3 region has 14 residues. Germline CDR1 and CDR2: SGHAT and FQNNGV.

There are a few counts of this clonotype. The V call is TRBV20-1, the J call TRBJ2-3, with 9 bases identical to TRBD1. This CDR3 has 15 amino acids. The junction had 9 bases not matched to a gene; V was cut back by 6 bases and J by 2 bases. The germline V gene has CDR1 DFQATT and CDR2 SNEGSKA (reference sequence). The CDR3 sequence: CSAPKDRGFTDTQYF. The CDR3 bases are TGCAGTGCCCCAAAGGACAGGGGTTTCACAGATACGCAGTATTTT.

This clonotype was seen more than once but under ten times. The chain has TRBV9 and TRBJ1-2; TRBD1 matches 7 bases. Germline CDR1 is SGDLS and CDR2 is YYNGEE. There are 15 residues in the CDR3. V lost 4 bases to trimming and J lost 0 bases; unmatched junction nucleotides: 6. The CDR3 nucleotides read TGTGCCAGCAGCCCAACAGGGGCTCCTAACTATGGCTACACCTTC. Translation gives CASSPTGAPNYGYTF.

This clonotype has more than one count but fewer than ten. J is TRBJ2-7 and V is TRBV28, with D possibly being TRBD2 (5 bases). Per germline, CDR1 MDHEN and CDR2 SYDVKM. Trimming took off 4 bases at V and 3 bases at J, with 16 bases between the two ends. The CDR3 consists of 15 residues. The CDR3 DNA reads as TGTGCCAGCAGTTCCCTACTAGTACGAGGCTACGAGCAGTACTTC. Its protein is CASSSLLVRGYEQYF.